Listed here is a single T cell receptor beta chain. There are many counts of this clonotype. Its specific antigen is unknown. Per-base qualities were not stored, and no clone one base away is much larger. The source of the sample is a study of CDR3 diversity in severe acne (dated 2019 in TCRdb). Library preparation was by PCR. The run used an Illumina HiSeq 2000. Clones were called with MiXCR by TCRdb after fastp trimmed the public reads at Q25, and only in-frame beta chains were retained. CDR3 protein duplicates are merged, each entry listing the most common genes and DNA. Counted in this sample were over 90,000 distinct CDR3 sequences; 51% of them appeared once. The ten largest clones represent under 15% of the sample. At the junction V is shortened by 4 bases and J by 0 bases; bases outside the gene matches: 4. According to the germline V gene, CDR1 reads MDHEN and CDR2 reads SYDVKM. The CDR3 runs 15 amino acids, cysteine and phenylalanine included. The DNA shown is the 45-base CDR3, in frame from base 1.

What was sequenced was blood. The sequence was obtained from a male donor with acne. The rearranged segments are TRBV28 and TRBJ1-1, and TRBD1 aligns with 8 junction nucleotides. The bases are TGTGCCAGCAGTTCATCAGGGGGCATGAACACTGAAGCTTTCTTT. Its protein product is CASSSSGGMNTEAFF. When the CDR3 is completed using the reference TRBV28 and TRBJ1-1 genes on either side, the full variable domain is DVKVTQSSRYLVKRTGEKVFLECVQDMDHENMFWYRQDPGLGLRLIYFSYDVKMKEKGDIPEGYSVSREKKERFSLILESASTNQTSMYLCASSSSGGMNTEAFFGQGTRLTVV.